Only a few counts were recorded for the clone carrying this TCR beta chain. Antigen specificity is unknown. TCRdb redid the calling of the reads with MiXCR, one entry per CDR3 protein. The table lists approximately 730,000 distinct CDR3 sequences, 25% to 35% of them singletons. This sample was included in a study of T cell repertoires in cytomegalovirus infection. For the study at large: Recently identified HLA-C-restricted CMV epitopes were among the peptides used. Indications came from public TCR beta signatures; they pointed to CMV infection and to a matching HLA type.

The CDR3 is 11 amino acids. V lost 8 bases and J lost 3, with 8 bases in between. Germline loops: CDR1 SGHAT, CDR2 FQNNGV. The source material was cultured CD8+ T cells from PBMCs, sampled from culture after CMV antigen stimulation. This clonotype was sampled from a human donor in good health (CMV status not recorded). Some clones in this sample may be carry-over from other donors' samples. The chain carries TRBV11-2 and TRBJ2-7; tentative D call: TRBD1 (6 bases). The CDR3 coding sequence is TGTGCCAGCGGGGGCCACTACGAGCAGTACGTC. Encoded protein: CASGGHYEQYV.